This paragraph covers one TCR beta chain sequence. What it binds is not known. There were healthy Caucasian individuals from Russia, aged about 6 to 100, serving as donors. Next came a second PCR, run for about 7 to 11 cycles, which used a sample-barcoded 5' primer along with a J-beta primer mix. MiXCR was run by TCRdb on the 5' RACE reads, yielding one entry per CDR3 protein. The sample consists of 800,000 to 1,300,000 distinct CDR3 sequences, under 30% of them appearing once. This specimen comes from a study of blood T cells in healthy people across ages. Study-level findings and limits: Estimated diversity, derived from one million T cells, was regarded as an underestimate. Both higher diversity and more naive CD4+ cells marked long-lived donors when set against aged donors.

The CDR3 runs to 14 residues. Germline CDR1 is MGHRA and CDR2 is YSYEKL. Trimming took off 0 bases at V and 4 bases at J, with 7 bases between the two ends. These sequences were also reported in another study, on T cells of mothers and their children. That work contributes: cDNA synthesis used all extracted RNA, approximately 1.4 ug per 15 ul.

The rearrangement joins TRBV4-1 to TRBJ1-5, with a tentative D call TRBD1 (5 bases). Sequencing was performed on blood. This clonotype originated in a girl aged 2-10 years in good health. DNA for the CDR3: TGCGCCAGCAGCCAAGAGGGGGATAATCAGCCCCAGCATTTT. Its protein product is CASSQEGDNQPQHF.